Shown below are 27 T cell receptor beta chains from a single sample sequenced in a study of blood T cell repertoires in COVID-19. Measured with immunoSEQ multiplex PCR; TCRdb has only the in-frame clones, and not every one. Among 120,000 or so clones listed, 85% to 90% were seen once. The material sequenced was peripheral blood. The source of these receptors is a man in his 70s with active or convalescent COVID-19.

V and J are TRBV6-5 and TRBJ1-2; 9 nucleotides line up with TRBD1. Germline lookup yields CDR1 MNHEY and CDR2 SVGAGI. Trimming took 7 bases from V and 6 from J; bases not matched to a gene: 6. The CDR3 is 13 amino acids. In DNA form, the CDR3 reads TGTGCCAGCAATCCCCGGACAGGGGATGGCTACACCTTC. Its protein product is CASNPRTGDGYTF.

The CDR3 coding sequence is TGTGCCAGCAGCTTAGGGGGGCAGAGCAATCAGCCCCAGCATTTT. Protein: CASSLGGQSNQPQHF. This chain uses TRBV7-9 with TRBJ1-5, with D perhaps matching TRBD1 (6 bases). Trimming stripped 1 base from V and 1 base from J, with 8 bases between. Germline CDR1 is SEHNR and CDR2 is FQNEAQ (reference sequence). The CDR3 spans 15 residues.

The gene calls are TRBV10-3 and TRBJ2-7; 7 positions match TRBD1. The length of the CDR3 is 13 residues. Germline CDR1 ENHRY, CDR2 SYGVKD. The junction had 5 bases not matched to a gene; V was cut back by 6 bases and J by 3 bases. CDR3 region: CAIRRQGDYEQYF. The CDR3 DNA reads as TGTGCCATCAGAAGACAGGGAGACTACGAGCAGTACTTC.

This clone was picked up one time. The chain uses TRBV7-8 and TRBJ1-5; D is uncertain. The germline V and J ends were trimmed by 6 bases and 0 bases, with 12 bases remaining between them. Germline lookup yields CDR1 SGHVS and CDR2 FQNEAQ. The CDR3 has 15 amino acids. The CDR3: CASSSVALSNQPQHF. CDR3 bases: TGTGCCAGCAGTTCCGTGGCCCTTAGCAATCAGCCCCAGCATTTT.

This clone was found once. V is TRBV27 and J is TRBJ2-7, with D unclear. Trimming left V 4 bases short and J 3 bases short, with 10 bases between. Germline V gives CDR1 MNHEY, CDR2 SMNVEV (reference sequence). There are 13 residues in the CDR3. The CDR3 loop is CASSSSSGYEQYF. The CDR3 DNA reads TGTGCCAGCAGTTCGAGCTCGGGCTACGAGCAGTACTTC.

The chain uses TRBV18 and TRBJ2-5; tentatively, D is TRBD2 (6 bases). From germline, CDR1 is KGHSH and CDR2 LQKENI. The CDR3 runs to 15 residues. V was clipped by 3 bases and J by 5 bases, with 16 bases between them. The DNA for the CDR3 is TGTGCCAGCTCACCGACCCGCGGGGTAGGGGAGACCCAGTACTTC. Translated: CASSPTRGVGETQYF.

The chain has TRBV30 and TRBJ1-5; weak D call: TRBD1 (5 bases). CDR3 length: 16 amino acids. V was pared by 0 bases and J by 6 bases, with 18 bases between. The V gene's germline CDR1 is GTSNPN and CDR2 SVGIG (reference sequence). The CDR3 is CAWSVGTPGFSQPQHF. The CDR3 region has the DNA TGTGCCTGGAGTGTGGGAACGCCAGGGTTCAGTCAGCCCCAGCATTTT.

The chain links TRBV18 to TRBJ2-7; TRBD2 matches 14 bases. With 2 bases clipped from V and 3 bases from J, the junction kept 6 bases outside the gene matches. Germline-derived CDR1 and CDR2 are KGHSH and LQKENI. This CDR3 region has 17 residues. The DNA of the CDR3 is TGTGCCAGCTCACCAAGACTAGCGGGAGGGACCGTCTACGAGCAGTACTTC. This codes for CASSPRLAGGTVYEQYF.

For this clone: The junction differs from germline at one of its ends, possibly a read error. The identical CDR3 is also encoded by other nucleotide sequences in the sample. The V gene is TRBV5-4, the J gene TRBJ2-7; D is uncertain. Germline CDR1 and CDR2: SGHNT and YYREEE (reference sequence). The CDR3 extends over 13 amino acids. The CDR3 protein is CASSAGYSYEQYF. Here the CDR3 DNA reads TGTGCTAGCAGCGCCGGTTATTCCTACGAGCAGTACTTC.

V usage is TRBV3-1 (or the pseudogene TRBV3-2) and J usage is TRBJ1-3, with D possibly matching TRBD1 (5 bases). V shed 1 base and J shed 1 base, with 11 bases lying between them. CDR1 and CDR2 from the germline V gene are LGHDT and YNNKEL (reference sequence). The CDR3 is 16 amino acids. The CDR3 loop is CASSQGTGISGNTIYF. The CDR3 region has the DNA TGTGCCAGCAGCCAAGGCACAGGAATTTCTGGAAACACCATATATTTT.

This clone was picked up a small number of times. The rearrangement links TRBV7-9 to TRBJ1-2; a weak D match, TRBD1 (5 bases). The germline gives CDR1 SEHNR, CDR2 FQNEAQ (reference sequence). Trimming took 5 bases from V and 9 from J, leaving 16 bases between them. The CDR3 runs to 13 residues. CDR3 coding DNA: TGTGCCAGCAGCCGCTCGGGGGGTCCGAGCTACACCTTC. Translation: CASSRSGGPSYTF.

The chain recombines TRBV3-1 (or the pseudogene TRBV3-2) with TRBJ2-3; 8 nucleotides line up with TRBD2. The CDR3 loop spans 19 amino acids. CDR1 is LGHDT and CDR2 is YNNKEL in the germline V gene (reference sequence). V shed 0 bases, J shed 4 bases, and the junction held 15 bases outside the gene matches. The CDR3 bases are TGTGCCAGCAGCCAAGATAGGGCGGGAGGACGGGGTTTGGCAGATACGCAGTATTTT. Protein product: CASSQDRAGGRGLADTQYF.

The chain carries TRBV27 and TRBJ1-1; maybe TRBD1 (5 bases). Germline V gene lookup returns CDR1 MNHEY and CDR2 SMNVEV (reference sequence). This CDR3 has 15 amino acids. The V end lost 1 base, the J end lost 0 bases, and 9 bases lay between the germline ends. The CDR3, as DNA: TGTGCCAGCAGTTTATGGGGCAGCATGAACACTGAAGCTTTCTTT. As protein: CASSLWGSMNTEAFF.

The chain has TRBV19 and TRBJ2-7; TRBD1 is a possible D gene (6 bases). This CDR3 spans 14 amino acids. The V gene lost 4 bases and the J gene lost 5 bases, with 15 bases spanning the gap. The germline gives CDR1 LNHDA, CDR2 SQIVND (reference sequence). The CDR3 region has the DNA TGTGCCAGTAGTAGTAGACAGGCACCCCACGAGCAGTACTTC. Protein: CASSSRQAPHEQYF. The full variable domain, with the rest looked up from reference TRBV19 and TRBJ2-7, is DGGITQSPKYLFRKEGQNVTLSCEQNLNHDAMYWYRQDPGQGLRLIYYSQIVNDFQKGDIAEGYSVSREKKESFPLTVTSAQKNPTAFYLCASSSRQAPHEQYFGPGTRLTVT.

The chain has TRBV5-1 and TRBJ2-2, with TRBD1 matching 9 bases. The junction had 8 bases not matched to a gene; V was cut back by 4 bases and J by 7 bases. This CDR3 comprises 15 residues. Germline values: CDR1 SGHRS, CDR2 YFSETQ. The CDR3 here is CASSPLQGANGELFF. The CDR3 DNA reads TGCGCCAGCAGCCCTCTACAGGGGGCGAACGGGGAGCTGTTTTTT.

A remark on this clone: Other DNA sequences within the sample encode an identical CDR3. The chain recombines TRBV27 with TRBJ2-5; TRBD2 agrees at 10 bases. V lost 2 bases to trimming and J lost 1 base; unmatched junction nucleotides: 1. Germline values: CDR1 MNHEY, CDR2 SMNVEV (reference sequence). The CDR3 contains 15 residues. DNA of the CDR3: TGTGCCAGCAGTTTAAGGACTAGCGGCCAAGAGACCCAGTACTTC. As protein: CASSLRTSGQETQYF.

Worth noting for this clone: At one of its ends the junction is not consistent with the germline gene, which may arise from a read error. The chain is built from TRBV7-7 and TRBJ1-1, with D perhaps matching TRBD1 (5 bases). Looked up from germline, CDR1 is SSHAT and CDR2 is FNYEAQ (reference sequence). This CDR3 is built from 14 residues. For the CDR3, the DNA is TGTGCTAGCAGCTTAGATCTCAGGGACACTGAAGCTTTCTTT. Protein: CASSLDLRDTEAFF. The full variable domain, completed using reference TRBV7-7 and TRBJ1-1, is GAGVSQSPRYKVTKRGQDVTLRCDPISSHATLYWYQQALGQGPEFLTYFNYEAQPDKSGLPSDRFSAERPEGSISTLTIQRTEQRDSAMYRCASSLDLRDTEAFFGQGTRLTVV.

CDR3 coding DNA: TGTGCCAGCAGTCCCCTCGGGACTAGCGAGAACAATGAGCAGTTCTTC. It encodes CASSPLGTSENNEQFF. The chain carries TRBV28 and TRBJ2-1; 10 nucleotides match TRBD2. Per germline, CDR1 MDHEN and CDR2 SYDVKM. V dropped 5 bases and J dropped 5; count of bases not matched to a gene: 9. The CDR3 extends over 16 amino acids.

The gene calls are TRBV7-8 and TRBJ1-5; D is perhaps TRBD1 (6 bases). The length of the CDR3 is 17 residues. Germline V gene sequence: CDR1 SGHVS, CDR2 FQNEAQ. V lost 5 bases, J lost 2 bases, and 19 bases lay in between. The CDR3 reads CASSPPDSPFRNQPQHF. DNA of the CDR3: TGTGCCAGCAGCCCTCCGGACAGCCCCTTTCGCAATCAGCCCCAGCATTTT.

V and J are TRBV12-3 or TRBV12-4 and TRBJ2-7; TRBD2 aligns across 8 bases. Germline trimming cut 7 bases from V and 4 bases from J; bases unmatched to any gene: 6. This CDR3 has 13 amino acids. The CDR3 sequence: CASTYGRGYEQYF. The CDR3 DNA is TGTGCCAGCACATACGGGAGGGGGTACGAGCAGTACTTC.

This clone was counted only a few times. The chain links TRBV14 to TRBJ2-5, with 9 nucleotides matching TRBD2. The CDR3 spans 16 residues. Unmatched junction bases numbered 9, after V lost 2 bases and J lost 5 bases. From germline, CDR1 is SGHDN and CDR2 FVKESK. The CDR3 coding sequence is TGTGCCAGCAGCCAACCTAGCGGGAAGGAGAGGGAGACCCAGTACTTC. It codes for CASSQPSGKERETQYF. Full variable domain (missing parts from reference TRBV14 and TRBJ2-5): EAGVTQFPSHSVIEKGQTVTLRCDPISGHDNLYWYRRVMGKEIKFLLHFVKESKQDESGMPNNRFLAERTGGTYSTLKVQPAELEDSGVYFCASSQPSGKERETQYFGPGTRLLVL.

V is TRBV12-3 or TRBV12-4 and J is TRBJ1-1, with unresolved D. V was shortened by 2 bases and J by 7 bases, with 8 bases between the two germline ends. This CDR3 region has 12 residues. The chain's CDR3 is CASSLSRSEAFF. CDR3 in DNA: TGTGCCAGCAGTTTATCACGGAGTGAAGCTTTCTTT.

This clone was seen just once. The chain links TRBV11-3 to TRBJ2-1; TRBD2 matches 8 bases. Germline V gene lookup returns CDR1 SGHNT and CDR2 YENEEA. J was trimmed by 4 bases and V by 3 bases; bases with no gene match: 5. The CDR3 is 15 amino acids. Here the CDR3 reads CASSLGSGTYNEQFF. For the CDR3, the DNA is TGTGCCAGCAGCTTGGGTAGCGGGACATACAATGAGCAGTTCTTC.

V gene TRBV4-2 combines with J gene TRBJ2-1; 11 bases align to TRBD2. This CDR3 contains 16 residues. After removal of 2 bases from V and 4 bases from J, the junction contained 4 bases not matched to a gene. Per the germline V gene, CDR1 is LGHNA and CDR2 is YNFKEQ. The CDR3 region has the DNA TGTGCCAGCAGCCAAACAACTAGCGGGGGTTACAATGAGCAGTTCTTC. It is translated as CASSQTTSGGYNEQFF.

This chain uses TRBV14 with TRBJ2-3; D is possibly TRBD2 (7 bases). The CDR3 runs to 14 residues. The V gene lost 3 bases and the J gene lost 4 bases, with 11 bases spanning the gap. Germline V lookup: CDR1 SGHDN, CDR2 FVKESK. The CDR3 sequence is CASSHLGGADTQYF. CDR3 bases: TGTGCCAGCAGCCACCTAGGGGGGGCAGATACGCAGTATTTT.

The chain carries TRBV10-3 and TRBJ2-7; a possible D gene is TRBD2 (7 bases). The CDR3 contains 14 residues. V was shortened by 10 bases and J by 2 bases, with 18 bases between the two germline ends. The V gene's germline CDR1 is ENHRY and CDR2 SYGVKD. The CDR3 region is CATAGAVRPYEQYF. For the CDR3, the DNA is TGTGCCACCGCGGGGGCGGTCCGCCCCTACGAGCAGTACTTC.

V gene TRBV28 combines with J gene TRBJ2-7; D may be TRBD1 (5 bases). Trimming pared 3 bases from V and 0 bases from J, leaving 6 bases between. Per the germline V gene, CDR1 is MDHEN and CDR2 is SYDVKM. The CDR3 is made up of 13 amino acids. The CDR3 sequence is CASSFRGSYEQYF. The CDR3 nucleotides read TGTGCCAGCAGTTTTAGGGGCTCCTACGAGCAGTACTTC. Filled out from reference TRBV28 and TRBJ2-7, the complete variable domain reads DVKVTQSSRYLVKRTGEKVFLECVQDMDHENMFWYRQDPGLGLRLIYFSYDVKMKEKGDIPEGYSVSREKKERFSLILESASTNQTSMYLCASSFRGSYEQYFGPGTRLTVT.